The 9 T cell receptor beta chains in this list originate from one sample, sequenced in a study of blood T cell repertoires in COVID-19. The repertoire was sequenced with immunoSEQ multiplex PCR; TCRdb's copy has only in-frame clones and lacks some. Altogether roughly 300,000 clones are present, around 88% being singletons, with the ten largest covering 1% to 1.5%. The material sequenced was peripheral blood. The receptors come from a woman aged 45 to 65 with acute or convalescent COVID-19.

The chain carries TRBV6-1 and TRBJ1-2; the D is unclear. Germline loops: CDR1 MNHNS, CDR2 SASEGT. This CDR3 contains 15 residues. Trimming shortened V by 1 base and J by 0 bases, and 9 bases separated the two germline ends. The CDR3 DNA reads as TGTGCCAGCAGTGAAGAGAGAGAAGCTAACTATGGCTACACCTTC. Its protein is CASSEEREANYGYTF.

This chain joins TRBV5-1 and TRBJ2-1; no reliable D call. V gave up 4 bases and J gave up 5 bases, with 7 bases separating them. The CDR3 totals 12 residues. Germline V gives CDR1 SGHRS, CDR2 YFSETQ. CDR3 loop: CASSRDNNEQFF. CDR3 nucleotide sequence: TGCGCCAGCAGCCGAGACAACAATGAGCAGTTCTTC.

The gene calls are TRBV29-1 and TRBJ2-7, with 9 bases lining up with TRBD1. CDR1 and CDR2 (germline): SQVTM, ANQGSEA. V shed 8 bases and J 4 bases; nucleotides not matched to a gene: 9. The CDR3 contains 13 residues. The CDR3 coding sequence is TGCAGCCTCCGGGACAGGGTGTTGTACGAGCAGTACTTC. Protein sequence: CSLRDRVLYEQYF.

In DNA, the CDR3 is TGCGCCAGCTCTCTTTTTGCAACTAATGAAAAACTGTTTTTT. Encoded protein: CASSLFATNEKLFF. The V call is TRBV5-1, the J call TRBJ1-4; D is undetermined. The CDR3 is 14 residues long. V lost 7 bases, J lost 0 bases, and 10 bases lay in between. CDR1 is SGHRS, CDR2 YFSETQ, per germline.

The CDR3 region has the DNA TGTGCCAGCAGAGCCGCCCGACTCTACAATGAGCAGTTCTTC. Translating it yields CASRAARLYNEQFF. The rearrangement links TRBV6-5 to TRBJ2-1; D not certain. CDR3 length equals 14 residues. V lost 6 bases and J lost 3, with 12 bases in between. Looked up from germline, CDR1 is MNHEY and CDR2 is SVGAGI.

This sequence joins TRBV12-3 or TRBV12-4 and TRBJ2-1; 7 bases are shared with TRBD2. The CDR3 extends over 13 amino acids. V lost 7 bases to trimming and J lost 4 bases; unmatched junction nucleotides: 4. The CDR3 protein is CASNQGGYNEQFF. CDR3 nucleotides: TGTGCCAGCAATCAGGGAGGGTACAATGAGCAGTTCTTC.

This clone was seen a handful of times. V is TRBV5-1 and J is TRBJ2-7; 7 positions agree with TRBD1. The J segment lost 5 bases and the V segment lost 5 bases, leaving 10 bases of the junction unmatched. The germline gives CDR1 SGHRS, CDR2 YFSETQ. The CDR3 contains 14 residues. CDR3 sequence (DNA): TGCGCCAGCAGATCAACCGACAGGGTCCACGAGCAGTACTTC. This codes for CASRSTDRVHEQYF.

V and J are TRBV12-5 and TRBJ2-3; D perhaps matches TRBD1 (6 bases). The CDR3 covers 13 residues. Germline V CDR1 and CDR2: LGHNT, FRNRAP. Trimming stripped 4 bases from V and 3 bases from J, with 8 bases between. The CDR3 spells CASGWTATDTQYF. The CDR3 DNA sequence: TGTGCTAGTGGTTGGACAGCGACAGATACGCAGTATTTT.

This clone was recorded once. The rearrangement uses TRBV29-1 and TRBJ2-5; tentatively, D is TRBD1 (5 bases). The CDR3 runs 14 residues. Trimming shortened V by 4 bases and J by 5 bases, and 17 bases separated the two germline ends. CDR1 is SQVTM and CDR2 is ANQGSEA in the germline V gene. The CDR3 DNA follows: TGCAGCGTTGTCCCAGCAGGGTCCCGGGAGACCCAGTACTTC. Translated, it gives CSVVPAGSRETQYF.